The T cell receptor (beta chain) under discussion was sequenced for a study of blood T cell repertoires in COVID-19 (dated by TCRdb to 2019 to 2021). Study-wide context: Collaborator samples came from the United States, Italy and Spain and covered acute and convalescent phases of COVID-19. The prospective study material was composed of cDNA or gDNA derived from T cells, B-cell-depleted T cells, or PBMCs. Subjects who had been exposed to COVID-19, were actively infected with it, or had recovered from it provided the deeply sampled blood TCRbeta repertoires that made up the dataset. The repertoires were released in a freely available public database meant as a resource for research on the immune response to SARS-CoV-2. Samples came from the ongoing ImmuneRACE study (first 160 participants) plus 1,254 subjects from 6 global collaborators. Sample metadata almost always included a de-identified subject ID, COVID-19 status, age in years and sex. HLA class I and class II types, where available, came from metadata supplied by the sample provider rather than from assay-based typing.

TCRbeta CDR3 regions were amplified from genomic DNA using the immunoSEQ Assay, a bias-controlled multiplex PCR. The paper's data handling went like this. Nucleated cell counts per sample were estimated from amplification of reference gene primers within the assay. Sequence reads were collapsed and filtered to measure the absolute abundance of every unique TCRbeta CDR3 rearrangement. For each sample, productive Simpson clonality was calculated as the square root of Simpson's diversity index across productive rearrangements. This is the immuneACCESS table as TCRdb keeps it, with only in-frame sequences that have V and J called. A part of the clones is gone; compared with another copy, unresolved V genes explain less than half, and the rest is unexplained. D and trimming come from the DNA, and the V and J calls and clone size come from that table. Across this sample there are 95,000 to 150,000 clones, with more than 80% seen only once. 3.2% of the sample belongs to the ten largest clones.

At one collaborating source in Seattle, patients were enrolled during active infection and were followed longitudinally through the course of disease. Whole blood was collected in K2EDTA tubes by collaborating institutions according to the institutions' own protocols. Collaborator samples were shipped for TCRbeta analysis as frozen whole blood, isolated PBMCs, or DNA extracted from either sample type. Summary of the overall study and its limitations: Clinical and demographic metadata were provided uncurated, with the amount varying by source and participant.

To note about this clone: Its antigen is still unknown. Base qualities were left out, and no much larger clone turns up one base away.

The sample comprised peripheral blood. This clonotype was sampled from a woman aged 80 or older with COVID-19, enrolled during active disease.

The CDR3 region has the sequence CAISEDRVKLFF. The DNA sequence reads TGTGCCATCAGTGAGGACAGGGTAAAACTGTTTTTT. The sequence joins TRBV10-3 to TRBJ1-4, and 7 bases in between align with TRBD1. The CDR3 runs 12 amino acids, cysteine and phenylalanine included. Only CDR3 DNA remains: 36 bases, in frame from the first base. V is cut back by 2 bases and J by 10 bases, with 1 base in the junction unmatched. CDR1 and CDR2, looked up from the germline V gene, are ENHRY and SYGVKD.